These 4 T cell receptor beta chains share one sample of origin, sequenced in a study of cytomegalovirus exposure and HLA in healthy donors. PCR primers comprised 60 Vbeta and 13 Jbeta primers. Assay: immunoSEQ multiplex PCR; the TCRdb copy retains only in-frame clones and omits some. The sample has tens of thousands of clones; approximately 79% are singletons. The sequenced sample was PBMCs. These receptors were obtained from a man younger than 45 in good health and CMV-seronegative.

The chain combines TRBV5-6 with TRBJ1-3; D is unclear. This CDR3 has 15 residues. Germline values: CDR1 SGHDT, CDR2 YYEEEE. Trimming cost V 1 base and J 0 bases, with 8 bases left between them. CDR3 sequence (DNA): TGTGCCAGCAGCTTGAAACTGAACTCTGGAAACACCATATATTTT. As protein: CASSLKLNSGNTIYF.

A remark on this clone: A junction end diverges from the germline sequence, so it may reflect a read error. This chain connects TRBV6-1 to TRBJ2-4; no clear D gene. CDR3 length equals 11 residues. Germline V gene sequence: CDR1 MNHNS, CDR2 SASEGT. The CDR3 loop is CASSEASTPDF. The CDR3 DNA reads as TGTGCCAGCAGTGAAGCTAGCACCCCGGACTTC.

The chain recombines TRBV19 with TRBJ1-1; TRBD1 agrees at 10 bases. Germline CDR1 and CDR2: LNHDA and SQIVND (reference sequence). The CDR3 runs to 14 residues. With V trimmed by 6 bases and J by 5 bases, 6 bases remained unmatched. The CDR3 loop reads CASSQGQGWTEAFF. CDR3 nucleotides: TGTGCCAGTAGCCAGGGACAGGGGTGGACTGAAGCTTTCTTT.

V usage is TRBV4-3 and J usage is TRBJ2-7, with 11 bases that match TRBD2. Germline trimming cut 1 base from V and 3 bases from J; bases unmatched to any gene: 2. The germline V gene encodes CDR1 LGHNA and CDR2 YSLEER. The CDR3 runs 15 residues. CDR3 in DNA: TGCGCCAGCAGCCAAGGACTAGCGGGGTTCTACGAGCAGTACTTC. It is translated as CASSQGLAGFYEQYF.